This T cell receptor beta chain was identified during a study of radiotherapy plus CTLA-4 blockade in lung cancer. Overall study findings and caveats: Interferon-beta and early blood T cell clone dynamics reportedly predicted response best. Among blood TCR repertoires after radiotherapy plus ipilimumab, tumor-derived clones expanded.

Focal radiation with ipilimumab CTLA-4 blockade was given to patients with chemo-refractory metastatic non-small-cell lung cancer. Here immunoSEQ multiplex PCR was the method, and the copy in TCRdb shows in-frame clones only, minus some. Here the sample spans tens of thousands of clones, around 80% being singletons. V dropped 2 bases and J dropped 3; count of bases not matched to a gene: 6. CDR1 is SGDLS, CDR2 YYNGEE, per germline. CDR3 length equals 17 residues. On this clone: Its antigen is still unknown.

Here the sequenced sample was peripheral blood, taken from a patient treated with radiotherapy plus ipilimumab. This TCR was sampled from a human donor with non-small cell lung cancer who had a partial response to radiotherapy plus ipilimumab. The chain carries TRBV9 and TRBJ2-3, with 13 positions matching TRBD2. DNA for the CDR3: TGTGCCAGCAGCGTTCTCCCGACTAGCGGGGGGACAGATACGCAGTATTTT. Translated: CASSVLPTSGGTDTQYF.